Listed here are 23 T cell receptor beta chains from one sample, sequenced in a study of liver allograft versus peripheral blood T cells. Study information: T cell receptor repertoires in transplanted livers were compared with those in recipients' peripheral blood.

TCRdb re-called the reads with MiXCR, one entry per CDR3 protein. The sample has fewer than 15,000 distinct CDR3 sequences; approximately 20% are singletons. These receptors originate from a human patient who had a liver transplant. Some T cells may trace back to the graft donor.

The table lists this clonotype with many counts. This chain links TRBV19 with TRBJ2-5; possible D gene TRBD1, 6 bases. Trimming took 9 bases from V and 5 from J, leaving 10 bases between them. The CDR3 extends over 11 amino acids. Germline CDR1 LNHDA, CDR2 SQIVND (reference sequence). CDR3 bases: TGTGCCAGCCGAGGGGGTGAGACCCAGTACTTC. Protein sequence: CASRGGETQYF.

This clonotype is medium-sized within its sample. This chain connects TRBV18 to TRBJ2-5, with D perhaps matching TRBD1 (5 bases). This CDR3 has 16 residues. With 4 bases removed from V and 1 base from J, the gap between germline ends came to 16 bases. Germline V lookup: CDR1 KGHSH, CDR2 LQKENI. The CDR3 bases are TGTGCCAGCTCACGTTCTCAGCAGGGTTTCCAAGAGACCCAGTACTTC. As protein: CASSRSQQGFQETQYF.

This clonotype was seen many times. V and J are TRBV18 and TRBJ2-5; D ambiguous. CDR3 length equals 14 residues. V lost 2 bases and J 1 base, leaving 8 bases between the germline ends. Germline V gene data show CDR1 as KGHSH and CDR2 as LQKENI. CDR3 sequence reads: CASSPTTPQETQYF. The CDR3 DNA sequence: TGTGCCAGCTCACCAACCACCCCCCAAGAGACCCAGTACTTC.

At least ten counts were recorded for this clonotype. This chain links TRBV7-2 with TRBJ2-1; TRBD1 aligns across 8 bases. V lost 5 bases to trimming and J lost 8 bases; unmatched junction nucleotides: 8. The CDR3 is made up of 14 amino acids. Per the germline V gene, CDR1 is SGHTA and CDR2 is FQGNSA. This CDR3 is CASSKTTGADEQFF. The CDR3 nucleotides read TGTGCCAGCAGCAAAACGACAGGGGCAGATGAGCAGTTCTTC.

This sequence joins TRBV12-3 or TRBV12-4 and TRBJ2-3; D perhaps matches TRBD2 (6 bases). V lost 3 bases and J 5 bases, leaving 12 bases between the germline ends. CDR3 length: 14 residues. The CDR3 loop reads CASSLSGTQDTQYF. The DNA of the CDR3 is TGTGCCAGCAGTTTGTCCGGGACTCAAGATACGCAGTATTTT.

This clonotype was seen at least ten times. The gene calls are TRBV19 and TRBJ1-5; D is undetermined. CDR1 LNHDA and CDR2 SQIVND come from the germline V gene (reference sequence). The CDR3 runs 13 residues. Trimming removed 6 bases from V and 5 bases from J, with 11 bases in between. CDR3 protein: CASRGPIHQPQHF. CDR3 DNA sequence: TGTGCCAGTAGGGGCCCAATTCATCAGCCCCAGCATTTT.

This sequence joins TRBV20-1 and TRBJ1-2; D not certain. The DNA end favors TRBJ2-1, so the J call may be wrong. The germline V gene encodes CDR1 DFQATT and CDR2 SNEGSKA (reference sequence). This CDR3 has 11 residues. The CDR3 region is CSAGRKGEQFF. The CDR3 bases are TGCAGTGCTGGACGGAAGGGCGAGCAGTTCTTC.

J is TRBJ2-3 and V is TRBV28, with no clear D. Trimming stripped 5 bases from V and 2 bases from J, with 5 bases between. The CDR3 runs to 12 residues. Germline V lookup: CDR1 MDHEN, CDR2 SYDVKM. CDR3 amino acids: CASSTITDTQYF. Written as DNA, the CDR3 is TGTGCCAGCAGTACCATCACAGATACGCAGTATTTT.

This clonotype is medium-sized in the sample. V and J are TRBV7-2 and TRBJ1-2, with a possible D match to TRBD1 (6 bases). Trimming took 2 bases from V and 6 from J, leaving 10 bases between them. The CDR3 covers 13 residues. CDR1 SGHTA and CDR2 FQGNSA come from the germline V gene. The CDR3 nucleotides read TGTGCCAGCAGCTTACAGGGGCGGGATGGCTACACCTTC. It codes for CASSLQGRDGYTF.

For this clonotype: A far larger clone differs by one base, so this is likely a read error. This chain uses TRBV6-5 with TRBJ2-1, with TRBD2 matching over 9 bases. Germline V gene sequence: CDR1 MNHEY, CDR2 SVGAGI. The CDR3 contains 15 residues. J gave up 3 bases and V 5 bases, and 5 bases lay outside the gene matches. The CDR3 spells CASSDPSGDYNEQFF. The CDR3 DNA is TGTGCCAGCAGTGATCCTAGCGGGGACTACAATGAGCAGTTCTTC.

This clonotype was counted at least ten times. This rearrangement joins TRBV19 to TRBJ2-7, with 9 bases identical to TRBD1. V was clipped by 5 bases and J by 3 bases; unmatched bases: 11. Looked up from germline, CDR1 is LNHDA and CDR2 is SQIVND (reference sequence). The CDR3 is 16 residues long. The CDR3 DNA reads as TGTGCCAGTAGTGCCCCCGGGACAGGGACTATCTACGAGCAGTACTTC. Its translation: CASSAPGTGTIYEQYF.

By share, this clonotype counts as medium-sized. The rearrangement joins TRBV27 to TRBJ1-1, with D possibly being TRBD1 (5 bases). CDR3 length: 14 amino acids. V was cut by 6 bases and J by 0 bases, with 11 bases left in between. Germline CDR1 and CDR2: MNHEY and SMNVEV (reference sequence). CDR3 region: CASSLAGMNTEAFF. The CDR3 DNA reads TGTGCCAGCAGCTTGGCAGGGATGAACACTGAAGCTTTCTTT.

This clonotype was counted at least ten times. The gene calls are TRBV18 and TRBJ2-3; D remains ambiguous. Trimming removed 3 bases at V and 5 bases at J, with 9 bases between. CDR1 and CDR2 (germline): KGHSH, LQKENI. The CDR3 covers 13 residues. CDR3 loop: CASSPLSKDTQYF. The CDR3 DNA reads as TGTGCCAGCTCACCGCTTTCGAAAGATACGCAGTATTTT.

With respect to this clonotype: A much bigger clone sits one base away, suggesting this may be a read error. The chain has TRBV7-2 and TRBJ2-2; D is possibly TRBD2 (6 bases). This CDR3 has 13 amino acids. CDR1 SGHTA and CDR2 FQGNSA come from the germline V gene. CDR3 DNA sequence: TGTGCCAGCAGCTTATCCGCGACCGGGGGGCTGTTTTTT. Translating it yields CASSLSATGGLFF.

Comment on this clonotype: Possible read error: a much larger clone is one base away. The CDR3 loop is CASSLGGTVGQPQHF. CDR3 nucleotide sequence: TGTGCCAGCAGTTTAGGAGGGACCGTGGGTCAGCCCCAGCATTTT. The chain joins TRBV27 to TRBJ1-5; a possible D gene is TRBD1 (5 bases). This CDR3 contains 15 residues. CDR1 and CDR2 from the germline V gene are MNHEY and SMNVEV (reference sequence). V was trimmed by 2 bases and J by 6 bases, leaving 14 bases between them.

In its sample, this clonotype ranks as medium-sized (0.01 to 0.1%). The V and J genes are TRBV27 and TRBJ1-6; no clear D gene. The germline CDR1 and CDR2 sequences are MNHEY and SMNVEV (reference sequence). The V end lost 6 bases, the J end lost 0 bases, and 9 bases lay between the germline ends. The CDR3 is 15 amino acids. CDR3 amino acids: CASRPQSSYNSPLHF. In DNA, the CDR3 is TGTGCCAGCAGGCCACAGAGCTCCTATAATTCACCCCTCCACTTT.

A few counts support this clonotype. The chain joins TRBV6-5 to TRBJ2-5, with 8 bases that match TRBD2. Germline V CDR1 and CDR2: MNHEY, SVGAGI. This CDR3 is built from 14 residues. With 5 bases clipped from V and 5 bases from J, the junction kept 7 bases outside the gene matches. CDR3 sequence (DNA): TGTGCCAGCAGTCCCGGGACTAGAGGGGAGACCCAGTACTTC. This encodes CASSPGTRGETQYF.

This rearrangement joins TRBV20-1 to TRBJ2-1, with a weak D call TRBD2 (6 bases). V was shortened by 4 bases and J by 0 bases, with 13 bases between the two germline ends. Germline CDR1 is DFQATT and CDR2 is SNEGSKA (reference sequence). The CDR3 consists of 15 residues. DNA of the CDR3: TGCAGTGCTACCGCTGGAGGGAGCTCCTACAATGAGCAGTTCTTC. Translation gives CSATAGGSSYNEQFF.

This clonotype was detected many times. The rearrangement links TRBV19 to TRBJ1-2; no definite D call. The germline gives CDR1 LNHDA, CDR2 SQIVND (reference sequence). This CDR3 comprises 14 residues. Deletions cut 1 base from V and 4 bases from J, with 10 bases between. The CDR3 region is CASSIGLYSYGYTF. The CDR3 nucleotides are TGTGCCAGTAGTATAGGACTTTACTCCTATGGCTACACCTTC.

This clonotype occurred many times. This sequence joins TRBV28 and TRBJ1-2, with TRBD1 matching over 10 bases. The V segment lost 5 bases and the J segment 3 bases; nucleotides outside the gene matches: 3. The CDR3 extends over 14 amino acids. CDR1 and CDR2 from the germline V gene are MDHEN and SYDVKM. The chain's CDR3 is CASSPGTGDYGYTF. The CDR3 DNA reads TGTGCCAGCAGTCCCGGGACAGGGGACTATGGCTACACCTTC.

The J gene is TRBJ1-5, the V gene TRBV18, with D possibly being TRBD1 (6 bases). Deletions cut 8 bases from V and 7 bases from J, with 18 bases between. The germline V gene has CDR1 KGHSH and CDR2 LQKENI. This CDR3 region has 14 residues. The CDR3 DNA sequence: TGTGCCAGCACTGCGTGGGGGGCCGGCCAGCCCCAGCATTTT. Encoded protein: CASTAWGAGQPQHF.

This clonotype occurred a few times. The chain links TRBV6-5 to TRBJ1-6; the D is unclear. The V end lost 0 bases, the J end lost 10 bases, and 16 bases lay between the germline ends. This CDR3 has 16 amino acids. In germline, CDR1 is MNHEY, CDR2 SVGAGI. The CDR3 nucleotides are TGTGCCAGCAGTTACTCGAGTACTACTTTAGGGTCACCCCTCCACTTT. Translation: CASSYSSTTLGSPLHF.

This clonotype was seen at least ten times. The V call is TRBV5-4, the J call TRBJ1-2; 9 positions agree with TRBD2. Near its end, the DNA agrees better with TRBJ2-1, so the J call may be wrong. Germline-derived CDR1 and CDR2 are SGHNT and YYREEE (reference sequence). The CDR3 totals 16 residues. This chain's CDR3 is CASSPLAGGGANEQFF. The CDR3 DNA reads TGTGCCAGCAGCCCTCTGGCGGGCGGGGGGGCAAATGAGCAGTTCTTC.